This TCR beta chain stems from a study of blood T cells in healthy people across ages. Study results and limitations: Strong correlation was found linking TCR beta diversity to naive T cell percentage. Changes in expanded clonotypes were possibly confounded, as the CMV status of donors was unknown.

CDR3 length equals 17 residues. From germline, CDR1 is SEHNR and CDR2 FQNEAQ (reference sequence). Alongside a J-beta primer mix, a sample-barcoded 5' primer served in a second PCR lasting 7 to 11 cycles. TCRdb called the 5' RACE reads again in MiXCR, with one record for every CDR3 protein. The sample has about 930,000 distinct CDR3 sequences, almost 30% seen once; the top ten hold roughly 10%. Details on this clonotype: Its cognate antigen is unknown.

Separately, the same data were catalogued under a study of T cells of mothers and their children. That source notes: The donors comprised a handful of children and their three healthy Caucasian mothers.

V is TRBV7-9 and J is TRBJ2-4, with D perhaps TRBD1 or TRBD2 (5 bases each). Gene TRBJ2-5 matches the end of the DNA better, so the J call may be wrong. The clonotype originates from a middle-aged woman in good health. The specimen was blood. The CDR3 region has the DNA TGTGCCAGCAGCTTGGGGGACGGATCCCGCGGTGGAGAGACCCAGTACTTC. Protein: CASSLGDGSRGGETQYF.